Listed here are 12 T cell receptor beta chains from one sample, sequenced in a study of beta chain features in type 1 diabetes. Every isolated RNA sample was fully reverse transcribed, so sequencing captured expressed TCRB transcripts. Sequenced by immunoSEQ multiplex PCR; TCRdb stores in-frame clones only, minus some. This sample has 150,000 to 200,000 clones, with about 63% found just once. Their cognate antigens are unknown. Study-wide points: Patients with Type 1 diabetes showed moderately but significantly shorter TCRB CDR3s in all four CD4+ subsets.

Sequencing was carried out using naive CD4+ T cells from blood. The receptors were sampled from a man aged 30 to 45 with type 1 diabetes.

This chain joins TRBV9 and TRBJ2-7, with TRBD2 identical over 8 bases. The V segment lost 4 bases and the J segment 2 bases; nucleotides outside the gene matches: 5. This CDR3 has 14 residues. CDR1 is SGDLS, CDR2 YYNGEE, per germline. Here the CDR3 reads CASSFSGGPYEQYF. Written as DNA, the CDR3 is TGTGCCAGCAGCTTCAGCGGGGGTCCCTACGAGCAGTACTTC.

The chain recombines TRBV7-2 with TRBJ2-3; D may be TRBD2 (5 bases). The V and J ends lost 4 bases and 0 bases respectively, with 11 bases between them. Germline assignment: CDR1 SGHTA and CDR2 FQGNSA. The CDR3 extends over 15 amino acids. The CDR3 nucleotides read TGTGCCAGCAGCTCAGGACTCATTAGCACAGATACGCAGTATTTT. It encodes CASSSGLISTDTQYF.

This chain links TRBV4-1 with TRBJ2-5; D gene ambiguous. V dropped 1 base and J dropped 1 base, with 4 bases sitting between them. Germline CDR1 is MGHRA and CDR2 is YSYEKL. This CDR3 has 13 amino acids. In nucleotides, the CDR3 is TGCGCCAGCAGCCAAGGGCTCCAAGAGACCCAGTACTTC. It codes for CASSQGLQETQYF.

The chain carries TRBV2 and TRBJ1-5; 12 positions agree with TRBD1. Losses at the gene ends were 8 bases for V and 4 bases for J; bases not matched to a gene: 3. Germline V gene sequence: CDR1 SNHLY, CDR2 FYNNEI. The CDR3 covers 14 residues. CDR3 coding DNA: TGTGCCAGCGGGGGACAGGGGGCGAATCAGCCCCAGCATTTT. Encoded protein: CASGGQGANQPQHF.

The gene calls are TRBV29-1 and TRBJ2-7, with 10 bases that match TRBD1. J was trimmed by 3 bases and V by 4 bases; bases with no gene match: 3. Per germline, CDR1 SQVTM and CDR2 ANQGSEA. The CDR3 length is 13 residues. The CDR3 DNA reads as TGCAGCGTTGGACAGGGGGCACTCTACGAGCAGTACTTC. Translating it yields CSVGQGALYEQYF.

Comments on this clone: Other DNA sequences in the same sample also yield this CDR3. The V call is TRBV9, the J call TRBJ2-3; 10 bases match TRBD2. J gave up 0 bases and V 3 bases, and 4 bases lay outside the gene matches. Germline V gene lookup returns CDR1 SGDLS and CDR2 YYNGEE. This CDR3 is 16 amino acids long. The CDR3, as DNA: TGTGCCAGCAGCGCCCTAGCGGGGGCCAGCACAGATACGCAGTATTTT. As protein: CASSALAGASTDTQYF.

The chain is built from TRBV6-5 and TRBJ1-6; D unresolved. V lost 6 bases and J 6 bases, leaving 12 bases between the germline ends. CDR3 length: 14 residues. Germline CDR1 is MNHEY and CDR2 is SVGAGI. CDR3 in DNA: TGTGCCAGCAGCCGTAGGTCGGGTAATTCACCCCTCCACTTT. This sequence encodes CASSRRSGNSPLHF.

The chain recombines TRBV2 with TRBJ2-7; possibly TRBD2 for D (5 bases). This CDR3 has 15 residues. The germline V gene has CDR1 SNHLY and CDR2 FYNNEI. Trimming pared 5 bases from V and 3 bases from J, leaving 17 bases between. The CDR3 nucleotides are TGTGCCAGCAGTCGTGGGGAGTTGGGTATCTACGAGCAGTACTTC. Translation: CASSRGELGIYEQYF. Based on the CDR3 plus reference TRBV2 and TRBJ2-7, the full variable domain is EPEVTQTPSHQVTQMGQEVILRCVPISNHLYFYWYRQILGQKVEFLVSFYNNEISEKSEIFDDQFSVERPDGSNFTLKIRSTKLEDSAMYFCASSRGELGIYEQYFGPGTRLTVT.

This chain uses TRBV9 with TRBJ2-5, with D perhaps TRBD1 (6 bases). Germline V gene lookup returns CDR1 SGDLS and CDR2 YYNGEE. V was clipped by 3 bases and J by 6 bases, with 21 bases between them. This CDR3 has 16 amino acids. CDR3 coding DNA: TGTGCCAGCAGCGCCAACCTGGGCAGGGGAATACAGACCCAGTACTTC. Translating it yields CASSANLGRGIQTQYF.

This clone occurred once. In DNA, the CDR3 is TGTGCCAGCAGCTGGGGACAGCAAGAGACCCAGTACTTC. Its protein product is CASSWGQQETQYF. The chain is built from TRBV7-2 and TRBJ2-5, with 7 nucleotides matching TRBD1. V lost 4 bases to trimming and J lost 2 bases; unmatched junction nucleotides: 1. The CDR3 has 13 amino acids. Germline-derived CDR1 and CDR2 are SGHTA and FQGNSA.

The V call is TRBV30, the J call TRBJ2-1; D is ambiguous. The CDR3 runs to 12 residues. The V gene lost 0 bases and the J gene lost 9 bases, with 9 bases spanning the gap. Per germline, CDR1 GTSNPN and CDR2 SVGIG (reference sequence). As DNA, the CDR3 is TGTGCCTGGAGTGTCACAGTCGGTGAGCAGTTCTTC. Translated: CAWSVTVGEQFF.

CDR3 DNA: TGTGCCAGCAGCCAAGATCGGGATCAGCCCCAGCATTTT. This translates into CASSQDRDQPQHF. This chain uses TRBV4-2 with TRBJ1-5; D remains ambiguous. Trimming removed 0 bases from V and 5 bases from J, with 5 bases in between. Germline V gene data show CDR1 as LGHNA and CDR2 as YNFKEQ. The CDR3 is made up of 13 amino acids.